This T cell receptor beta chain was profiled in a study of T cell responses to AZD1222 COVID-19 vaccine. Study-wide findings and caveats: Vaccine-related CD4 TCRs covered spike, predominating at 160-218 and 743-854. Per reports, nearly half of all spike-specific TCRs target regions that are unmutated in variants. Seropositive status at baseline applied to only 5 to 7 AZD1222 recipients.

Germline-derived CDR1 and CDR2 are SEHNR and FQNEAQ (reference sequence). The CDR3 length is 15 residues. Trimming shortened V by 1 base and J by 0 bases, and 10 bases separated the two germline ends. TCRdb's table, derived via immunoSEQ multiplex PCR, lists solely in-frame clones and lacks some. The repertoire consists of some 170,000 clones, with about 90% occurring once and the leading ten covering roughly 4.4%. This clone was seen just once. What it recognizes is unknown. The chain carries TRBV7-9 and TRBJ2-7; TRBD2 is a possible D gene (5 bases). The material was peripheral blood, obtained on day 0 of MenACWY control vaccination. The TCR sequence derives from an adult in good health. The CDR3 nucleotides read TGTGCCAGCAGCTTAGTTATGGGGAGCTCCTACGAGCAGTACTTC. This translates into CASSLVMGSSYEQYF. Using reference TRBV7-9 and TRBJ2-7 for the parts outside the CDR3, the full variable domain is DTGVSQNPRHKITKRGQNVTFRCDPISEHNRLYWYRQTLGQGPEFLTYFQNEAQLEKSRLLSDRFSAERPKGSFSTLEIQRTEQGDSAMYLCASSLVMGSSYEQYFGPGTRLTVT.